This passage covers 7 T cell receptor beta chains from one sample sequenced in a study of glioma-infiltrating T cells. Amplification of TCR alpha and beta CDR3 regions from RNA used iRepertoire nested multiplex PCR. TCRdb analysed the multiplex PCR reads with MiXCR anew, one entry per CDR3 protein. The data show about 380,000 distinct CDR3 sequences, with roughly two fifths seen just once and around 13% held by the top ten. Sequencing input: glioma tissue, nonneoplastic brain tissue, or PBMCs (not recorded which). The source of these receptors is a human donor with low-grade glioma or glioblastoma, undergoing nonglioma brain surgery, or in good health (not recorded which).

This clonotype was seen at least ten times. V usage is TRBV27 and J usage is TRBJ2-7, with D tentatively TRBD2 (6 bases). In germline, CDR1 is MNHEY, CDR2 SMNVEV (reference sequence). The CDR3 runs to 14 residues. V lost 4 bases to trimming and J lost 0 bases, with 10 bases between them. The CDR3 DNA reads as TGTGCCAGCAGTTCGAGGAGGGGCTCCTACGAGCAGTACTTC. Protein sequence: CASSSRRGSYEQYF.

The sample holds many counts of this clonotype. V is TRBV6-2 or TRBV6-3 and J is TRBJ2-7; D remains unclear. Germline CDR1 is MNHEY and CDR2 is SVGEGT. V lost 0 bases to trimming and J lost 2 bases, with 11 bases between them. There are 15 residues in the CDR3. The CDR3 here is CASSYSSSVPYEQYF. The CDR3, as DNA: TGTGCCAGCAGTTACTCGAGTTCAGTACCCTACGAGCAGTACTTC.

The V call is TRBV28, the J call TRBJ2-1; D is possibly TRBD2 (5 bases). The CDR3 length is 18 residues. The ends were cut back, 6 bases at V and 4 bases at J, with 25 bases in the middle. The germline gives CDR1 MDHEN, CDR2 SYDVKM. CDR3 sequence reads: CASRSLTRGRTMYNEQFF. The CDR3 DNA reads TGTGCCAGCAGATCGCTAACTAGAGGACGAACGATGTACAATGAGCAGTTCTTC. The full variable domain, completed using reference TRBV28 and TRBJ2-1, is DVKVTQSSRYLVKRTGEKVFLECVQDMDHENMFWYRQDPGLGLRLIYFSYDVKMKEKGDIPEGYSVSREKKERFSLILESASTNQTSMYLCASRSLTRGRTMYNEQFFGPGTRLTVL.

This clonotype was found many times. This rearrangement joins TRBV6-2 or TRBV6-3 to TRBJ2-7; no definite D call. The length of the CDR3 is 14 residues. Deletions cut 4 bases from V and 0 bases from J, with 10 bases between. The V gene's germline CDR1 is MNHEY and CDR2 SVGEGT. CDR3 sequence: CASSSFRISYEQYF. The CDR3 nucleotides read TGTGCCAGCAGTTCCTTCCGGATCTCCTACGAGCAGTACTTC.

The V gene is TRBV4-2, the J gene TRBJ1-2, with D unclear. This CDR3 spans 16 amino acids. Per the germline V gene, CDR1 is LGHNA and CDR2 is YNFKEQ. The V gene lost 0 bases and the J gene lost 8 bases, with 19 bases spanning the gap. The CDR3 DNA follows: TGTGCCAGCAGCCAAGAATCTGTGGCGTCGCCGGGCGGCTACACCTTC. Encoded protein: CASSQESVASPGGYTF.

This clonotype has more than one count but fewer than ten. The chain has TRBV4-3 and TRBJ1-5, with D hard to call. The germline V gene has CDR1 LGHNA and CDR2 YSLEER. CDR3 length: 14 residues. V lost 0 bases, J lost 6 bases, and 9 bases lay in between. The CDR3 is CASSQDPLGQPQHF. In DNA, the CDR3 is TGCGCCAGCAGCCAAGATCCCCTCGGTCAGCCCCAGCATTTT.

This clonotype was seen a few times. The chain links TRBV29-1 to TRBJ2-1; D call uncertain. This CDR3 comprises 16 residues. The germline CDR1 and CDR2 sequences are SQVTM and ANQGSEA. Trimming took 3 bases from V and 0 from J, leaving 15 bases between them. As DNA, the CDR3 is TGCAGCGTTGATAAGAGTAGAGCCAGCTCCTACAATGAGCAGTTCTTC. This codes for CSVDKSRASSYNEQFF.